This record looks at one T cell receptor (beta chain) sequence and its context. Its specificity is not known. Once obtained from cultured CD4+ T cells, the DNA was sequenced using the Oncomine TCR Beta short-read assay. TCRdb fed the PCR reads into MiXCR, producing one record per CDR3 protein. This sample has about 20,000 distinct CDR3 sequences, with 70% found just once. This CDR3 spans 15 amino acids. The V gene's germline CDR1 is KGHDR and CDR2 SFDVKD. J gave up 8 bases and V 2 bases, and 3 bases lay outside the gene matches. These data belong to a study of vaccination and CD4 T cells after COVID-19. Background on the study: Convalescent donors were composed of six males and four females, of whom two were Hispanic. Timing of post-vaccine sample collection was a median 72 days after dose two, with a range of 14 to 241.

Treatment in this sample: approximately 10-day PBMC culture with coronavirus spike peptide pools or control peptides (ViraFEST assay). Via ViraFEST, peptide pools expanded antigen-specific T cells before TCR sequencing. Sequenced sample: CD4+ T cells from blood, cultured in vitro. The V and J genes are TRBV24-1 and TRBJ1-4; TRBD1 agrees at 11 bases. This sequence originates from a human donor who had recovered from COVID-19. Written as DNA, the CDR3 is TGTGCCACCAGTGATTCCGGGACAGGGGGGGAAAAACTGTTTTTT. It translates to CATSDSGTGGEKLFF.